The subject of this entry is one T cell receptor beta chain. What it recognizes is unknown. The CDR3 runs to 15 residues. V lost 2 bases and J lost 0, with 10 bases in between. CDR1 is SGHVS, CDR2 FQNEAQ, per germline. The sample is drawn from a study of T cell responses to AZD1222 COVID-19 vaccine. Study at large: Second doses that came at about 4 or about 12 weeks were put together. The study's findings and limits: The study found vaccine-associated CD4 TCRs spanning spike, dominant at 160-218 and 743-854.

The protocol was immunoSEQ multiplex PCR, while the TCRdb copy is restricted to in-frame clones and leaves out a portion. The sample holds roughly 120,000 clones, around nine tenths seen once. This receptor was identified in an adult in good health. The sample in question was peripheral blood, obtained on day 0 of AZD1222 vaccination. The genes are TRBV7-8 and TRBJ1-1; D is perhaps TRBD1 (6 bases). The CDR3 DNA reads as TGTGCCAGCAGCTTAACCGGACAGTTGAACACTGAAGCTTTCTTT. Protein: CASSLTGQLNTEAFF.